This TCR beta chain was recovered during a study of cytomegalovirus exposure and HLA in healthy donors. General study points: In vitro experiments confirmed that a few CMV-associated chains were specific for CMV antigens.

This CDR3 is built from 15 residues. Per the germline V gene, CDR1 is MNHNS and CDR2 is SASEGT. Between the trimmed V and J ends, which lost 2 bases and 0 bases, there was a span of 10 bases. In the case of this clone: Its antigen is unidentified.

This PCR relied on a set of 60 Vbeta primers and 13 Jbeta primers. This table comes from immunoSEQ multiplex PCR, and its TCRdb copy is limited to in-frame clones, with some not included. The table lists 160,000 or so clones, 80% to 85% of them singletons. The sequenced sample consisted of PBMCs. The V and J genes are TRBV6-1 and TRBJ1-1; possible D gene TRBD1, 6 bases. The sequence derives from a man under 40 in good health and CMV-seronegative. Here the CDR3 reads CASSELDSVNTEAFF. Here the CDR3 DNA reads TGTGCCAGCAGTGAACTGGACAGCGTGAACACTGAAGCTTTCTTT.